What follows describes a single T cell receptor beta chain. The data belong to a study of blood T cell repertoires in COVID-19. In the original workflow: Scientists estimated how many nucleated cells there were by amplifying reference gene primers. Generated by immunoSEQ multiplex PCR, the TCRdb table keeps only in-frame clones and is missing some. The V and J calls and clone size are taken from that table; D and trimming were inferred from the DNA. The data show 130,000 or so clones, with 85% seen just once and 4.3% held by the top ten. This TCR derives from a human donor in a cohort sampled during active COVID-19. The sequenced sample was peripheral blood.

CDR3 region: CASRLAGEEGKGEQYF. CDR3 nucleotide sequence: TGTGCCAGTCGTCTTGCGGGGGAAGAAGGGAAGGGTGAGCAGTACTTC. The chain combines TRBV19 with TRBJ2-7; 7 bases map to TRBD2. The CDR3 loop spans 16 amino acids. Germline V gene lookup returns CDR1 LNHDA and CDR2 SQIVND (reference sequence). V lost 8 bases and J lost 7; bases outside the gene matches: 20.